The next 22 T cell receptor beta chains were all read from a single sample in a study of shared clonotypes between healthy human individuals. Produced via immunoSEQ multiplex PCR; TCRdb's table is partial and in-frame only. This table holds under 2,500,000 clones, almost 96% found once. Source material: naive CD4+ T cells sorted from blood. Described subset: CD45RA+ positively selected. The origin of the receptors is a man younger than 35 in good health.

This chain uses TRBV15 with TRBJ2-7; 10 bases fit TRBD1. Germline CDR1 reads LNHNV; CDR2 reads YYDKDF (reference sequence). This CDR3 region has 14 residues. Germline trimming cut 4 bases from V and 6 bases from J; bases unmatched to any gene: 6. CDR3 coding DNA: TGTGCCACCAGCAAAGACAGGGGGCCGTCCGAGCAGTACTTC. Its translation: CATSKDRGPSEQYF.

The chain is built from TRBV6-1 and TRBJ2-7; TRBD1 aligns across 7 bases. Germline V gene data show CDR1 as MNHNS and CDR2 as SASEGT. CDR3 length: 14 residues. V was pared by 7 bases and J by 3 bases, with 9 bases of the junction left unmatched. CDR3 in DNA: TGTGCCAGCATGGCCGGGACAGAACGCTACGAGCAGTACTTC. This translates into CASMAGTERYEQYF.

The chain recombines TRBV7-9 with TRBJ1-4; D ambiguous. The length of the CDR3 is 11 residues. In germline, CDR1 is SEHNR, CDR2 FQNEAQ (reference sequence). V was cut by 2 bases and J by 15 bases, with 10 bases left in between. This CDR3 is CASSLLTRVFF. CDR3 DNA: TGTGCCAGCAGCTTACTGACACGGGTGTTTTTT.

The V and J genes are TRBV9 and TRBJ2-5, with 9 positions matching TRBD2. The CDR3 totals 16 residues. Germline lookup yields CDR1 SGDLS and CDR2 YYNGEE. V shed 0 bases, J shed 3 bases, and the junction held 6 bases outside the gene matches. CDR3 DNA: TGTGCCAGCAGCGTAGGGAGCGGGGGGCAGGAAGAGACCCAGTACTTC. This codes for CASSVGSGGQEETQYF.

The V call is TRBV10-2, the J call TRBJ2-5, with 15 bases aligning to TRBD2. Unmatched junction bases numbered 2, after V lost 4 bases and J lost 5 bases. Germline CDR1 WSHSY, CDR2 SAAADI. The CDR3 length is 15 residues. CDR3 nucleotides: TGCGCCAGCAGTGCAGGGACTAGCGGGAGGGAGACCCAGTACTTC. Protein product: CASSAGTSGRETQYF.

This clone has a single count. Other DNA sequences in the sample encode the same CDR3. The rearrangement links TRBV30 to TRBJ1-5, with no clear D. V gave up 1 base and J gave up 2 bases, with 6 bases separating them. The CDR3 extends over 13 amino acids. Germline CDR1 and CDR2: GTSNPN and SVGIG (reference sequence). The chain's CDR3 is CAWSAGGNQPQHF. Here the CDR3 DNA reads TGTGCCTGGAGTGCCGGGGGCAATCAGCCCCAGCATTTT.

The J gene is TRBJ1-2, the V gene TRBV7-8; D is possibly TRBD1 (6 bases). Germline CDR1 SGHVS, CDR2 FQNEAQ. The length of the CDR3 is 14 residues. V gave up 2 bases and J gave up 8 bases, with 15 bases separating them. For the CDR3, the DNA is TGTGCCAGCAGCTTATTACAGGGTACGGGCGGCTACACCTTC. Translating gives CASSLLQGTGGYTF.

This chain links TRBV6-1 with TRBJ1-1; D is uncertain. V lost 1 base to trimming and J lost 2 bases, with 8 bases between them. This CDR3 comprises 14 residues. Per germline, CDR1 MNHNS and CDR2 SASEGT. The CDR3 DNA follows: TGTGCCAGCAGTGAAGGGACCAGTAACACTGAAGCTTTCTTT. Its translation: CASSEGTSNTEAFF.

V and J are TRBV6-5 and TRBJ1-2; TRBD1 aligns across 10 bases. Germline V CDR1 and CDR2: MNHEY, SVGAGI. The CDR3 is made up of 12 amino acids. V gave up 11 bases and J gave up 8 bases; unmatched junction bases: 8. This CDR3 reads CAARGTGVGYTF. CDR3 nucleotides: TGTGCCGCCCGGGGGACAGGGGTAGGCTACACCTTC.

The J gene is TRBJ2-3, the V gene TRBV29-1; either TRBD1 or TRBD2 may supply D (6 bases each). Per germline, CDR1 SQVTM and CDR2 ANQGSEA. Trimming removed 4 bases at V and 6 bases at J, with 17 bases between. The CDR3 loop spans 14 amino acids. CDR3 amino acids: CSVGGGKGGDTQYF. The CDR3 region has the DNA TGCAGCGTTGGTGGCGGCAAAGGGGGGGATACGCAGTATTTT.

The V gene is TRBV6-5, the J gene TRBJ1-1, with D tentatively TRBD1 (6 bases). This CDR3 is 14 amino acids long. Germline-derived CDR1 and CDR2 are MNHEY and SVGAGI. V was shortened by 6 bases and J by 2 bases, with 13 bases between the two germline ends. CDR3 nucleotides: TGTGCCAGCAGGGACCTCAGGGGAAACACTGAAGCTTTCTTT. Encoded protein: CASRDLRGNTEAFF.

This clone was detected once. The chain links TRBV6-6 to TRBJ2-7, with TRBD1 matching over 10 bases. The CDR3 is 14 amino acids. Germline V gene sequence: CDR1 MNHNY, CDR2 SVGAGI (reference sequence). V was pared by 5 bases and J by 2 bases, with 3 bases of the junction left unmatched. CDR3 sequence: CASSLGQGTYEQYF. CDR3 coding DNA: TGTGCCAGCAGTCTGGGACAGGGGACCTACGAGCAGTACTTC.

The J gene is TRBJ1-6, the V gene TRBV6-5, with 8 bases matching TRBD1. Germline CDR1 and CDR2: MNHEY and SVGAGI. V shed 6 bases and J 7 bases; nucleotides not matched to a gene: 8. This CDR3 is built from 15 residues. CDR3 coding DNA: TGTGCCAGCAGCCGGGCCCGGGACAGGAATTCACCCCTCCACTTT. This gives the protein CASSRARDRNSPLHF.

CDR3 amino acids: CASSPRGYGRRTDTQYF. The CDR3 DNA reads as TGTGCCAGCAGCCCGAGAGGGTACGGACGCCGCACAGATACGCAGTATTTT. This chain uses TRBV7-9 with TRBJ2-3; TRBD2 is a possible D gene (5 bases). V lost 5 bases, J lost 1 base, and 19 bases lay in between. The length of the CDR3 is 17 residues. The V gene's germline CDR1 is SEHNR and CDR2 FQNEAQ (reference sequence).

Comments on this clone: This sample also contains other DNA sequences that code for the same CDR3. The rearrangement uses TRBV18 and TRBJ1-2; tentatively, D is TRBD1 (6 bases). Germline V gives CDR1 KGHSH, CDR2 LQKENI. The V gene lost 2 bases and the J gene lost 3 bases, with 10 bases spanning the gap. The CDR3 sequence is 14 residues long. The CDR3 coding sequence is TGTGCCAGCTCACCAGGGACACCCGACTATGGCTACACCTTC. It encodes CASSPGTPDYGYTF.

This sequence joins TRBV10-3 and TRBJ2-3; D may be TRBD1 (6 bases). V lost 0 bases to trimming and J lost 1 base, with 11 bases between them. The CDR3 is made up of 16 amino acids. Germline values: CDR1 ENHRY, CDR2 SYGVKD. CDR3 amino acids: CAISESLTGRTDTQYF. In nucleotides, the CDR3 is TGTGCCATCAGTGAGTCCCTGACAGGTCGCACAGATACGCAGTATTTT.

The V call is TRBV6-1, the J call TRBJ1-5, with 7 nucleotides matching TRBD1. Trimming at V came to 3 bases and at J to 0 bases, leaving 2 bases not matched to a gene. Germline CDR1 reads MNHNS; CDR2 reads SASEGT. This CDR3 spans 15 amino acids. The CDR3 bases are TGTGCCAGCAGTGAGGGACAGTTTAGCAATCAGCCCCAGCATTTT. Amino acids: CASSEGQFSNQPQHF.

With regard to this clone: This sample also contains other DNA sequences that code for the same CDR3. The rearrangement joins TRBV5-1 to TRBJ2-1; TRBD1 matches at 11 bases. Germline-derived CDR1 and CDR2 are SGHRS and YFSETQ. The V gene end was trimmed by 4 bases and the J gene end by 7 bases; junction bases not matched to a gene: 7. This CDR3 region has 15 residues. The CDR3 nucleotides read TGCGCCAGCAGCCCCGGACAGGGGGCTGGAAATGAGCAGTTCTTC. It encodes CASSPGQGAGNEQFF.

As DNA, the CDR3 is TGTGCCAGCTCAACGACAGGGGATAACACTGAAGCTTTCTTT. It codes for CASSTTGDNTEAFF. The J gene is TRBJ1-1, the V gene TRBV18; TRBD1 matches at 8 bases. The CDR3 runs to 14 residues. Germline assignment: CDR1 KGHSH and CDR2 LQKENI. V was clipped by 5 bases and J by 2 bases; unmatched bases: 4.

As for this clone: The identical CDR3 is also encoded by other nucleotide sequences in the sample. The DNA for the CDR3 is TGTGCCTGGAGCGGCCGGGGGGCGAATCAGCCCCAGCATTTT. This translates into CAWSGRGANQPQHF. The rearrangement links TRBV30 to TRBJ1-5; TRBD1 is a possible D gene (6 bases). V lost 3 bases and J 4 bases, leaving 13 bases between the germline ends. There are 14 residues in the CDR3. CDR1 is GTSNPN, CDR2 SVGIG, per germline (reference sequence).

This clone occurred once. V usage is TRBV29-1 and J usage is TRBJ1-2, with TRBD1 matching over 9 bases. The CDR3 runs to 15 residues. The germline gives CDR1 SQVTM, CDR2 ANQGSEA. CDR3 DNA sequence: TGCAACGTGGGAAGTAGGACAGGGGCTAACTATGGCTACACCTTC. It yields the protein CNVGSRTGANYGYTF.

The J gene is TRBJ1-1, the V gene TRBV9, with 7 bases lining up with TRBD1. The germline CDR1 and CDR2 sequences are SGDLS and YYNGEE. The CDR3 is 15 residues long. J lost 0 bases, V lost 6 bases, and 8 bases had no gene match. The CDR3 reads CASTPGQQMNTEAFF. CDR3 coding DNA: TGTGCCAGCACTCCGGGACAGCAAATGAACACTGAAGCTTTCTTT.